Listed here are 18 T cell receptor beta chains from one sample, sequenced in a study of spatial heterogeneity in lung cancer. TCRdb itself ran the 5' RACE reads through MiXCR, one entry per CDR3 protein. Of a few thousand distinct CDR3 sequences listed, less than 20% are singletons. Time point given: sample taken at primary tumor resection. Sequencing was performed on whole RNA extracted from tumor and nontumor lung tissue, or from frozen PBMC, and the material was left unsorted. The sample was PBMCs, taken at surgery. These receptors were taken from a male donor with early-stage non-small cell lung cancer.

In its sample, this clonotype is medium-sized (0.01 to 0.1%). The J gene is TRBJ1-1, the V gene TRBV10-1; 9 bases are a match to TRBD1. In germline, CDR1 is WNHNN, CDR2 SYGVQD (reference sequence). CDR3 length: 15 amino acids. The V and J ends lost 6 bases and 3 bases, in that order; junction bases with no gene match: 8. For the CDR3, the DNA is TGCGCCAGCAGGGAAGACAGGGGGAGGTACACTGAAGCTTTCTTT. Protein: CASREDRGRYTEAFF.

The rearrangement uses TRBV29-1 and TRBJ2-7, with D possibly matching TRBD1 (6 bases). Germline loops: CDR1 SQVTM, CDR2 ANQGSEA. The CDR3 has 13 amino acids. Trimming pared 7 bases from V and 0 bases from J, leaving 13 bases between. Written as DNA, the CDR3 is TGCAGCGGCATCGCCAGGGGCTCCTACGAGCAGTACTTC. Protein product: CSGIARGSYEQYF.

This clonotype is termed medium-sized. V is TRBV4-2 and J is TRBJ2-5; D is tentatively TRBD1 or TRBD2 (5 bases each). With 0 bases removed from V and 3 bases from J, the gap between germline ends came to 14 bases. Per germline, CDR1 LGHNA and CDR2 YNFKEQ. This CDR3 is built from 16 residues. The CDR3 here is CASSQDGRRGEETQYF. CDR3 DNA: TGTGCCAGCAGCCAAGATGGGCGGAGAGGGGAAGAGACCCAGTACTTC.

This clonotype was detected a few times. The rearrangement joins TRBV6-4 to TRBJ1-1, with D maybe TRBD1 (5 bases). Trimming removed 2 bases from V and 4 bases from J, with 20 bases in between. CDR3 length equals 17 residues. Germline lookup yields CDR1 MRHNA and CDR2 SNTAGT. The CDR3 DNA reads TGTGCCAGCAGTGACCCCGGCCCAAAGCGAGGGGTCACTGAAGCTTTCTTT. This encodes CASSDPGPKRGVTEAFF.

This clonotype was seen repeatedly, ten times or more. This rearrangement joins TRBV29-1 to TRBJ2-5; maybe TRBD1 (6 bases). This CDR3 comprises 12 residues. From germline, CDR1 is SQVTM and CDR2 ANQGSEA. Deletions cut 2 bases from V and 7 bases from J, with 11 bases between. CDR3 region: CSVERQASTQYF. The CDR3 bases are TGCAGCGTTGAAAGACAGGCCTCGACCCAGTACTTC.

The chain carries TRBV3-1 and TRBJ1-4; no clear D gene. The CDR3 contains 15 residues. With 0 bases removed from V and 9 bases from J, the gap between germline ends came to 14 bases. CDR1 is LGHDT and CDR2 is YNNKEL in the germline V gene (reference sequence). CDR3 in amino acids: CASSQEQGAKKKLFF. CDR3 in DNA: TGTGCCAGCAGCCAAGAGCAAGGCGCCAAAAAAAAACTGTTTTTT.

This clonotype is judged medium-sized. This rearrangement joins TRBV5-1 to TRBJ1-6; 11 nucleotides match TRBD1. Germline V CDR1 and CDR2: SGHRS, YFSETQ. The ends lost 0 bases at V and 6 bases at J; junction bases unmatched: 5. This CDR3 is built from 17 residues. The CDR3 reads CASSLADGTGGNSPLHF. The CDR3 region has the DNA TGCGCCAGCAGCTTGGCCGACGGGACAGGGGGTAATTCACCCCTCCACTTT.

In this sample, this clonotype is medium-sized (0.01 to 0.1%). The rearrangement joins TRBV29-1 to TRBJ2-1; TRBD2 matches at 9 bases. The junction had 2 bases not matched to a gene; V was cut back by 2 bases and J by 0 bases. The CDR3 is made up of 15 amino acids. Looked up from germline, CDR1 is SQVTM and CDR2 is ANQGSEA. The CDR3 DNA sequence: TGCAGCGTTGAATTGCGGGAGGGCTCCTACAATGAGCAGTTCTTC. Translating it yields CSVELREGSYNEQFF.

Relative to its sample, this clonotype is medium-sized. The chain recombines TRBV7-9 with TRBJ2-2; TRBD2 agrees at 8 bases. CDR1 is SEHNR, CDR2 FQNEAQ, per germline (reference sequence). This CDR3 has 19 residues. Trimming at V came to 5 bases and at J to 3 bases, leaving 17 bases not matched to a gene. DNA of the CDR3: TGTGCCAGCAGCCACAGAAGGCCAAGCGGGGGCCCTTACACCGGGGAGCTGTTTTTT. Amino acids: CASSHRRPSGGPYTGELFF.

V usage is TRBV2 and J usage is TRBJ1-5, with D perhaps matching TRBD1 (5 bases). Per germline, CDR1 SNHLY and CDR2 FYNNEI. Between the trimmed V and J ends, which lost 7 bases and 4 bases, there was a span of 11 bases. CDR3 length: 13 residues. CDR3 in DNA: TGTGCCAGCACCAGGGAGAAAAATCAGCCCCAGCATTTT. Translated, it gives CASTREKNQPQHF.

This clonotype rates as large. The CDR3 is CASSLEENEQFF. CDR3 DNA sequence: TGTGCCAGCAGCTTGGAGGAGAATGAGCAGTTCTTC. The genes are TRBV5-6 and TRBJ2-1, with unresolved D. V dropped 0 bases and J dropped 7 bases, with 5 bases sitting between them. The CDR3 is made up of 12 amino acids. Per germline, CDR1 SGHDT and CDR2 YYEEEE.

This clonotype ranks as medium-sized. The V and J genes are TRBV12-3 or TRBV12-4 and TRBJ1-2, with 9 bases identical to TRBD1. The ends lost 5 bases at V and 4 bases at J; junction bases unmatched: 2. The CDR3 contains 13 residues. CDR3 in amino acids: CASSGTGRYGYTF. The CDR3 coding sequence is TGTGCCAGCAGTGGGACAGGGCGCTATGGCTACACCTTC.

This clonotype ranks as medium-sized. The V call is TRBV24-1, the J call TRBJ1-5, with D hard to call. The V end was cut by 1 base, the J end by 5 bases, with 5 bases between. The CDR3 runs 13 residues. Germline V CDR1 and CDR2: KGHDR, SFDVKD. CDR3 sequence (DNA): TGTGCCACCAGTGATTTCGAGGATCAGCCCCAGCATTTT. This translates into CATSDFEDQPQHF.

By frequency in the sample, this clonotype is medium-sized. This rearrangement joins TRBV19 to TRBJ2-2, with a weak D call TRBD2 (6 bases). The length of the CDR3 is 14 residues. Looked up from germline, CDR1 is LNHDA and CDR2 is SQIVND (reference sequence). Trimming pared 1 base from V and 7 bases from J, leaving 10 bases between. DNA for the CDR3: TGTGCCAGTAGTATAGCGGGAGTCGGCGGGGAGCTGTTTTTT. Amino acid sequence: CASSIAGVGGELFF.

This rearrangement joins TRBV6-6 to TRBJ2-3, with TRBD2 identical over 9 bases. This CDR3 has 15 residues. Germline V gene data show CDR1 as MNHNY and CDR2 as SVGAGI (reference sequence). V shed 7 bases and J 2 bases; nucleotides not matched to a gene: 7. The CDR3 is CASTPRGRVTDTQYF. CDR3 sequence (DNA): TGTGCCAGCACCCCTCGCGGGAGGGTCACAGATACGCAGTATTTT.

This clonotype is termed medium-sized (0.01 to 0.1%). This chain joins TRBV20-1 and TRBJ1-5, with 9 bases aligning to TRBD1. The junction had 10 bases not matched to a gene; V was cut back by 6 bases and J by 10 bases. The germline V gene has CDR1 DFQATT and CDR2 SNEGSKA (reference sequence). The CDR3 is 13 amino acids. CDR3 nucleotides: TGCAGTGCAAAAGGGACAGGGATGCGCCCCCAGCATTTT. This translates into CSAKGTGMRPQHF.

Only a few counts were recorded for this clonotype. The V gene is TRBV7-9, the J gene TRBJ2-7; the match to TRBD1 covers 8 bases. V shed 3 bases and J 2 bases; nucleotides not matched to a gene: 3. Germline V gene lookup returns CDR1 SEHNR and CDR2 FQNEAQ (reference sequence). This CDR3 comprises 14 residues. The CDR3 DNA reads TGTGCCAGCAGCTTCTGGGACAGGCCCTACGAGCAGTACTTC. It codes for CASSFWDRPYEQYF.

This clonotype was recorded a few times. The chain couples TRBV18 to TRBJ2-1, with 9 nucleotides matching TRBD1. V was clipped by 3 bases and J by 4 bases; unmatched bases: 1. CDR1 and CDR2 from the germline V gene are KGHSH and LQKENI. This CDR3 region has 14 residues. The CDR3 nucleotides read TGTGCCAGCTCACCCGGACAGGGGTACAATGAGCAGTTCTTC. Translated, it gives CASSPGQGYNEQFF.